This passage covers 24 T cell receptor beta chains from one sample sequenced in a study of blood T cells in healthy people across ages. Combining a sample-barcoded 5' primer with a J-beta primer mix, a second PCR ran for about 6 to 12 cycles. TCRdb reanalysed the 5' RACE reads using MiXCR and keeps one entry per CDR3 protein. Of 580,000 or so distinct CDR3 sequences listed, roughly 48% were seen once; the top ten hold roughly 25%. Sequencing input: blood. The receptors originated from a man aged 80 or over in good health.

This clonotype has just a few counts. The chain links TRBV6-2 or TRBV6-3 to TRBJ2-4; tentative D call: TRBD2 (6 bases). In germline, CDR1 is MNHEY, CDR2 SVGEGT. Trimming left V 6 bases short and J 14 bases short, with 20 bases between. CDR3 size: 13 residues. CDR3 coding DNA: TGTGCCAGCAGCTCGCCCGGGACTCGGGAAAAGTACTTC. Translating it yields CASSSPGTREKYF.

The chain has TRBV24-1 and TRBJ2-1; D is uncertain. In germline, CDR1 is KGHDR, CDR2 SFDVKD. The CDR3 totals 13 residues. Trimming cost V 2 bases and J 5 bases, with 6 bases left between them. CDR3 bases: TGTGCCACCAGTGATTACAACAACAATGAGCAGTTCTTC. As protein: CATSDYNNNEQFF.

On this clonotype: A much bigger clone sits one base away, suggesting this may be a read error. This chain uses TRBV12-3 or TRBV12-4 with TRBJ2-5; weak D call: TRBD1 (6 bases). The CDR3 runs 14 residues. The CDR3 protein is CASSLRGNQETRYF. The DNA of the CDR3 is TGTGCCAGCAGTTTGAGGGGGAACCAAGAGACCCGGTACTTC.

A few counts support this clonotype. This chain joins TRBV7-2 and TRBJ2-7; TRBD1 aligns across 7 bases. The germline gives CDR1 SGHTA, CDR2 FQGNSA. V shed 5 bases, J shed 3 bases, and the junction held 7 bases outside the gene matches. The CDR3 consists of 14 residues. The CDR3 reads CASSRDSQDYEQYF. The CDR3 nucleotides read TGTGCCAGCAGCCGGGACAGTCAGGACTACGAGCAGTACTTC.

The CDR3 here is CASSSLGGGPSYNEQFF. CDR3 DNA sequence: TGTGCCAGCAGCTCCCTAGGCGGGGGTCCCTCCTACAATGAGCAGTTCTTC. The chain recombines TRBV7-2 with TRBJ2-1; TRBD2 matches at 7 bases. The germline gives CDR1 SGHTA, CDR2 FQGNSA. V shed 4 bases, J shed 0 bases, and the junction held 9 bases outside the gene matches. The CDR3 has 17 amino acids.

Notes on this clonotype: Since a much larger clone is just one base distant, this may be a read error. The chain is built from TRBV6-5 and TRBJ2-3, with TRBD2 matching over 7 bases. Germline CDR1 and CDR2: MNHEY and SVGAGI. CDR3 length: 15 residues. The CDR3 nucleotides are TGTGCCAGCAGTTACTCGAGGCTAGCGGCAGATACGCGGTATTTT. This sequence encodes CASSYSRLAADTRYF.

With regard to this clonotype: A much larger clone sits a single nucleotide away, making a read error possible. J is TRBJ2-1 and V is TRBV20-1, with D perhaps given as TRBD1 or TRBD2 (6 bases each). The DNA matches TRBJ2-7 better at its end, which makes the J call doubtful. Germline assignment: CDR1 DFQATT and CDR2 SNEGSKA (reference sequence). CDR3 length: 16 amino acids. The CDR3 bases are TGCAGTGCTAGGGTGTCGGGGGCCTCCTCCTACAATGAGCAGTACTTC. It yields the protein CSARVSGASSYNEQYF.

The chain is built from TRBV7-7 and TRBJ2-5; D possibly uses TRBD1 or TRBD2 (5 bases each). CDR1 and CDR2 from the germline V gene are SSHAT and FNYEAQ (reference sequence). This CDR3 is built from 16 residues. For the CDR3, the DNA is TGTGCTAGCTCCCTGATCCCAGGGACGGGGCAAGAGACCCAGTACTTC. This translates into CASSLIPGTGQETQYF.

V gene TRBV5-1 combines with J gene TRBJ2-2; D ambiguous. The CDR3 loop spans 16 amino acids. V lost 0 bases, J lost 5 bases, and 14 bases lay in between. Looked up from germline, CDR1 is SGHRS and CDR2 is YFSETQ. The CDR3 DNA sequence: TGCGCCAGCAGCTTGGGCCCGGGCCCAGGAACCGGGGAGCTGTTTTTT. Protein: CASSLGPGPGTGELFF.

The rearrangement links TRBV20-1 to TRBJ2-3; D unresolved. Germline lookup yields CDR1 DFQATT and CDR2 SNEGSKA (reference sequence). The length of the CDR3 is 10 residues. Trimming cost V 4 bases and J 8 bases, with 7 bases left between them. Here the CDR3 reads CSATYGTQYF. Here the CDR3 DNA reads TGCAGTGCTACCTACGGTACGCAGTATTTT.

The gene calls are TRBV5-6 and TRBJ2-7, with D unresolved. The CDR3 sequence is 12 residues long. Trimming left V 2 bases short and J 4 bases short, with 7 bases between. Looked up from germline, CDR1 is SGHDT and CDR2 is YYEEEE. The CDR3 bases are TGTGCCAGCAGCTTTTCACAGTACGAGCAGTACTTC. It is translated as CASSFSQYEQYF.

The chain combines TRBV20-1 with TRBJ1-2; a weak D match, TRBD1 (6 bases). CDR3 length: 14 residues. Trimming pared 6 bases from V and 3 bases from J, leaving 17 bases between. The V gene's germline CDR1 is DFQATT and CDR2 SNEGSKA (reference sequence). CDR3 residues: CSARGVRGDYGYTF. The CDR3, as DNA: TGCAGTGCCAGGGGTGTGAGGGGCGACTATGGCTACACCTTC.

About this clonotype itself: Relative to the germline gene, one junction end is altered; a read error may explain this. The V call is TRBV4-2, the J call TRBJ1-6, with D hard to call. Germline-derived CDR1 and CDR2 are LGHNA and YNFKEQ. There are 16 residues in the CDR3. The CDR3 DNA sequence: TGTGCCAGCAGCGAAGAGGAATCCGGTGCCAATTCACCCCTCCACTTT. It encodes CASSEEESGANSPLHF.

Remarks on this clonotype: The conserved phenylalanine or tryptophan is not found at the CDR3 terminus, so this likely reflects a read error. CDR3 sequence reads: CASSKQGTSGNTIYS. DNA for the CDR3: TGTGCCAGCAGTAAACAGGGCACATCTGGAAACACCATATATTCT. This sequence joins TRBV6-5 and TRBJ1-3, with D maybe TRBD1 (6 bases). The CDR3 consists of 15 residues. Per the germline V gene, CDR1 is MNHEY and CDR2 is SVGAGI. Trimming took 5 bases from V and 1 from J, leaving 12 bases between them.

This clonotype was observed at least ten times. In DNA, the CDR3 is TGTGCCAGCAGTCGAGGGACTAGCGGATTGAAACGGGATGAGCAGTTCTTC. This codes for CASSRGTSGLKRDEQFF. This chain joins TRBV6-1 and TRBJ2-1; 11 nucleotides agree with TRBD2. V gave up 5 bases and J gave up 8 bases; unmatched junction bases: 14. The CDR3 is 17 amino acids. The germline CDR1 and CDR2 sequences are MNHNS and SASEGT.

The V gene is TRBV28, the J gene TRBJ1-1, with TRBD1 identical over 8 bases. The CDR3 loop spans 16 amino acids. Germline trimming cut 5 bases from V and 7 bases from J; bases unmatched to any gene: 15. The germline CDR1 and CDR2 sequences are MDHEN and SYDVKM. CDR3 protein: CASSPRQGRGGGEAFF. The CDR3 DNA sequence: TGTGCCAGCAGTCCCCGACAGGGGCGCGGTGGGGGTGAAGCTTTCTTT.

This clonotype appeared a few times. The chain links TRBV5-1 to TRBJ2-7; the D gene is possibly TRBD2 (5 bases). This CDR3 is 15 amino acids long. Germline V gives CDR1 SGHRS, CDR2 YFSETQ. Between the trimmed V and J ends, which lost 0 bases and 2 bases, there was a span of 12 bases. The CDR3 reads CASSLGRPRTYEQYF. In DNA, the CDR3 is TGCGCCAGCAGCTTGGGGAGGCCGCGAACCTACGAGCAGTACTTC.

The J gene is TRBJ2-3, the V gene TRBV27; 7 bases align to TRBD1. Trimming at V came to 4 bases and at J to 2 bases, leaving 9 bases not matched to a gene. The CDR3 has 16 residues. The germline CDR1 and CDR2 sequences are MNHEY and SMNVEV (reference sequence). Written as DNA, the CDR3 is TGTGCCAGCAGTTCCGGACAGGCTAAGCTCACAGATACGCAGTATTTT. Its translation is CASSSGQAKLTDTQYF.

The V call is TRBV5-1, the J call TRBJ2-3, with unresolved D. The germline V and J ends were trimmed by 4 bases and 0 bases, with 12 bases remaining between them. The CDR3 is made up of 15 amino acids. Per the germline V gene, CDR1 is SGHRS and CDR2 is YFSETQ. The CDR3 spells CASSRTSPSTDTQYF. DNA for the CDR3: TGCGCCAGCAGCCGGACCAGCCCTAGCACAGATACGCAGTATTTT.

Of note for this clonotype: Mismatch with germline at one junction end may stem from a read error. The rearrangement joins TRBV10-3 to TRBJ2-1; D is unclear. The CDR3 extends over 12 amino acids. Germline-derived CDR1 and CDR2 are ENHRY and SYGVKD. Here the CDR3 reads CVISESANEQFF. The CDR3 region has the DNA TGTGTCATCAGTGAGTCCGCGAATGAGCAGTTCTTC.

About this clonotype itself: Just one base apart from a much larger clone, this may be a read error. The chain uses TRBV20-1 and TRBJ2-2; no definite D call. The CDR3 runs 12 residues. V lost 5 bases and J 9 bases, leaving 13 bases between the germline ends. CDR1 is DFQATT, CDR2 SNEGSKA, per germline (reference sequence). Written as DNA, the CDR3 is TGCAGTGCTCCGAATGAGGCCAGGGAGCTGTTTTTT. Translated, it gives CSAPNEARELFF.

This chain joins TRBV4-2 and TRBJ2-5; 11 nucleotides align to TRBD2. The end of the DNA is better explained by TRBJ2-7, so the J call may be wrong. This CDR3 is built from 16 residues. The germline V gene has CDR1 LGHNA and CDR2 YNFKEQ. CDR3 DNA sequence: TGTGCCAGCAGCCAAGATGTAGCGGGAGGGAGGAACGAGCAGTACTTC. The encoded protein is CASSQDVAGGRNEQYF.

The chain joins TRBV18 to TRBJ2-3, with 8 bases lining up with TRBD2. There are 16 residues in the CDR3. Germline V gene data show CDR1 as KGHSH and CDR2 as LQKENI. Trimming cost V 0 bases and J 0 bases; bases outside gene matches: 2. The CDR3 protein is CASSPPTSASTDTQYF. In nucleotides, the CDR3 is TGTGCCAGCTCACCACCGACTAGCGCTAGCACAGATACGCAGTATTTT.

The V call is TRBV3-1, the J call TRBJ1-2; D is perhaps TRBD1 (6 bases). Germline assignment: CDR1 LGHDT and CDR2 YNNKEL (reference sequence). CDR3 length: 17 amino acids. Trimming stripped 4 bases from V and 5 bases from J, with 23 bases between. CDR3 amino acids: CASSRTQGQGGEYGYTF. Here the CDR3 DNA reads TGTGCCAGCAGCCGAACCCAGGGGCAGGGCGGTGAATATGGCTACACCTTC.